This section outlines one TCR beta chain sequence together with its context. The target antigen is unknown. This record comes from a study of T-cell memory formation after mild COVID-19. Study-level background: TCR clustering was largely donor specific. Study-level results: Detection of some responders pre-infection suggested pre-existing cross-reactive memory T cells participated. There was a balanced CD4/CD8 profile in clones contracting day 15 to 85, and later expanders leaned CD4+.

5'RACE, which relied on constant-segment primers, yielded TCR alpha and TCR beta cDNA libraries carrying sample barcodes and UMIs. TCRdb reprocessed the 5' RACE reads with MiXCR, giving one entry per CDR3 protein. The sample has 400,000 or so distinct CDR3 sequences, under 25% seen once. V trimming: 3 bases; J trimming: 9 bases; junction bases outside the gene matches: 11. Germline V lookup: CDR1 GTSNPN, CDR2 SVGIG (reference sequence). This CDR3 has 14 amino acids. The origin of this receptor is an adult woman who had mild COVID-19 (a few samples of this study predate the infection). Cell type and time point are not known. This chain connects TRBV30 to TRBJ2-4; TRBD1 aligns across 7 bases. Sample: PBMCs or a T cell subset sorted from them (not recorded which). CDR3 in amino acids: CAWSYPGQTTIQYF. As DNA, the CDR3 is TGTGCCTGGAGCTACCCGGGACAGACGACCATTCAGTACTTC.